Presented here are 28 T cell receptor beta chains from one specimen sequenced in a study of shared clonotypes between healthy human individuals. Using immunoSEQ multiplex PCR, the repertoire was profiled, and TCRdb retains in-frame clones only, with some absent. This table has 2,500,000 or so clones, approximately 93% appearing once. Sequencing was done on a sample of naive CD4+ T cells from PBMCs. Subset described: CD45RA+ positively selected. The receptor source for this set is a man between 18 and 35 years old in good health. Some clones in this sample may be carry-over from other donors' samples.

This rearrangement joins TRBV10-3 to TRBJ2-1; tentative D call: TRBD2 (6 bases). The V and J ends lost 9 bases and 0 bases respectively, with 9 bases between them. This CDR3 has 13 amino acids. The germline gives CDR1 ENHRY, CDR2 SYGVKD. The DNA for the CDR3 is TGTGCCATTTTAGCGGCCTCCTACAATGAGCAGTTCTTC. Amino acids: CAILAASYNEQFF.

The chain employs TRBV18 and TRBJ2-1; 9 positions match TRBD2. There are 17 residues in the CDR3. Germline V gene lookup returns CDR1 KGHSH and CDR2 LQKENI. The V gene end was trimmed by 1 base and the J gene end by 1 base; junction bases not matched to a gene: 5. The CDR3 here is CASSPLGAGGSYNEQFF. The CDR3 nucleotides are TGTGCCAGCTCACCACTAGGTGCGGGAGGGTCCTACAATGAGCAGTTCTTC.

The chain carries TRBV19 and TRBJ1-1, with TRBD1 matching over 7 bases. Germline assignment: CDR1 LNHDA and CDR2 SQIVND (reference sequence). The CDR3 is made up of 14 amino acids. The ends lost 2 bases at V and 4 bases at J; junction bases unmatched: 4. The CDR3 spells CASSILQGGTEAFF. The CDR3 coding sequence is TGTGCCAGTAGTATACTGCAGGGGGGCACTGAAGCTTTCTTT.

This chain joins TRBV7-9 and TRBJ1-6, with a possible D match to TRBD1 (5 bases). The V gene's germline CDR1 is SEHNR and CDR2 FQNEAQ (reference sequence). V was clipped by 3 bases and J by 4 bases, with 13 bases between them. The CDR3 runs 16 residues. DNA of the CDR3: TGTGCCAGCAGCTTGGGGCCACCGGAATATAATTCACCCCTCCACTTT. Translating gives CASSLGPPEYNSPLHF. The complete variable domain, with remaining parts taken from reference TRBV7-9 and TRBJ1-6, reads DTGVSQNPRHKITKRGQNVTFRCDPISEHNRLYWYRQTLGQGPEFLTYFQNEAQLEKSRLLSDRFSAERPKGSFSTLEIQRTEQGDSAMYLCASSLGPPEYNSPLHFGNGTRLTVT.

The gene calls are TRBV7-3 and TRBJ2-3, with D possibly being TRBD1 (5 bases). The V end was cut by 5 bases, the J end by 0 bases, with 12 bases between. The length of the CDR3 is 15 residues. CDR1 is SGHTA, CDR2 FQGTGA, per germline. The CDR3 reads CASSRARQSTDTQYF. CDR3 sequence (DNA): TGTGCCAGCAGCAGAGCGAGACAGAGCACAGATACGCAGTATTTT.

Note on this clone: The sample contains more than one DNA sequence encoding this CDR3. This chain links TRBV7-9 with TRBJ2-5; 7 positions agree with TRBD1. Trimming took 0 bases from V and 5 from J; bases not matched to a gene: 3. The CDR3 length is 14 residues. The germline CDR1 and CDR2 sequences are SEHNR and FQNEAQ (reference sequence). The CDR3 DNA reads as TGTGCCAGCAGCTTAGCGAACAGGGGTGAGACCCAGTACTTC. This translates into CASSLANRGETQYF.

The gene calls are TRBV6-6 and TRBJ2-3; TRBD2 agrees at 10 bases. Germline trimming cut 5 bases from V and 15 bases from J; bases unmatched to any gene: 11. Germline loops: CDR1 MNHNY, CDR2 SVGAGI (reference sequence). CDR3 length: 13 residues. The chain's CDR3 is CASSLVTSGDRYF. Written as DNA, the CDR3 is TGTGCCAGCAGTCTAGTAACTAGCGGGGATCGTTATTTT.

The chain uses TRBV9 and TRBJ2-7; 11 nucleotides align to TRBD2. J gave up 0 bases and V 0 bases, and 14 bases lay outside the gene matches. Looked up from germline, CDR1 is SGDLS and CDR2 is YYNGEE. The CDR3 spans 20 residues. CDR3 coding DNA: TGTGCCAGCAGCGTAGGGTCCGGGACTAGCGGAAGTCCCAGCTCCTACGAGCAGTACTTC. It translates to CASSVGSGTSGSPSSYEQYF. Supplemented by reference TRBV9 and TRBJ2-7, the full variable domain reads DSGVTQTPKHLITATGQRVTLRCSPRSGDLSVYWYQQSLDQGLQFLIQYYNGEERAKGNILERFSAQQFPDLHSELNLSSLELGDSALYFCASSVGSGTSGSPSSYEQYFGPGTRLTVT.

The chain employs TRBV10-3 and TRBJ2-7, with 7 bases matching TRBD1. CDR3 length equals 13 residues. The V and J ends lost 9 bases and 3 bases, in that order; junction bases with no gene match: 8. Germline loops: CDR1 ENHRY, CDR2 SYGVKD. CDR3 region: CAITGTDVYEQYF. CDR3 in DNA: TGTGCCATTACCGGGACAGACGTCTACGAGCAGTACTTC.

The chain recombines TRBV27 with TRBJ1-5; 8 bases map to TRBD1. J lost 2 bases, V lost 5 bases, and 8 bases had no gene match. The length of the CDR3 is 16 residues. Per the germline V gene, CDR1 is MNHEY and CDR2 is SMNVEV (reference sequence). The CDR3 sequence: CASSARTGSRNQPQHF. The CDR3, as DNA: TGTGCCAGCAGTGCAAGGACAGGGAGCCGCAATCAGCCCCAGCATTTT.

This clone was seen a single time. The rearrangement links TRBV10-3 to TRBJ2-5, with 10 bases fitting TRBD2. V lost 5 bases and J lost 2; bases outside the gene matches: 5. This CDR3 is 15 amino acids long. The germline V gene has CDR1 ENHRY and CDR2 SYGVKD. The chain's CDR3 is CAISFTSGKQETQYF. CDR3 sequence (DNA): TGTGCCATCAGTTTCACTAGCGGGAAACAAGAGACCCAGTACTTC.

The chain combines TRBV4-1 with TRBJ2-5, with D possibly matching TRBD1 (6 bases). This CDR3 contains 14 residues. Deletions cut 5 bases from V and 0 bases from J, with 10 bases between. Looked up from germline, CDR1 is MGHRA and CDR2 is YSYEKL. The DNA of the CDR3 is TGCGCCAGCAGCGCCTACAGGGACCAAGAGACCCAGTACTTC. Residues: CASSAYRDQETQYF.

This clone was found a few times. The rearrangement links TRBV7-9 to TRBJ2-5; D possibly uses TRBD1 or TRBD2 (7 bases each). The CDR3 spans 16 residues. The germline V and J ends were trimmed by 4 bases and 2 bases, with 17 bases remaining between them. Looked up from germline, CDR1 is SEHNR and CDR2 is FQNEAQ (reference sequence). CDR3 loop: CASSSFPGGGQETQYF. The CDR3 DNA is TGTGCCAGCAGCTCTTTCCCAGGGGGGGGACAAGAGACCCAGTACTTC.

This sequence joins TRBV7-2 and TRBJ1-2; no clear D. Trimming removed 6 bases from V and 8 bases from J, with 13 bases in between. CDR1 SGHTA and CDR2 FQGNSA come from the germline V gene. The CDR3 has 12 residues. The CDR3 loop is CASSDSTGGYTF. In DNA, the CDR3 is TGTGCCAGCAGTGACTCCACCGGGGGCTACACCTTC.

This chain connects TRBV15 to TRBJ2-7; D is possibly TRBD2 (6 bases). The CDR3 is 16 amino acids. Germline assignment: CDR1 LNHNV and CDR2 YYDKDF (reference sequence). The V and J ends lost 1 base and 9 bases respectively, with 22 bases between them. CDR3 sequence (DNA): TGTGCCACCAGCAGAGGGGGAGGACAATTAAGCCTAGGGCAGTACTTC. Amino acids: CATSRGGGQLSLGQYF.

This clone was recorded once. The chain carries TRBV6-6 and TRBJ2-7; TRBD2 matches at 7 bases. CDR3 length equals 13 residues. The germline gives CDR1 MNHNY, CDR2 SVGAGI (reference sequence). Germline trimming cut 1 base from V and 6 bases from J; bases unmatched to any gene: 3. For the CDR3, the DNA is TGTGCCAGCAGTTACTTCGCGGGGGTCGAGCAGTACTTC. Its protein is CASSYFAGVEQYF.

The V gene is TRBV6-6, the J gene TRBJ2-5; 7 positions agree with TRBD1. V lost 5 bases to trimming and J lost 4 bases; unmatched junction nucleotides: 7. CDR3 size: 14 residues. Germline lookup yields CDR1 MNHNY and CDR2 SVGAGI (reference sequence). CDR3 nucleotide sequence: TGTGCCAGCAGTACTGACAGGGTCCTAGAGACCCAGTACTTC. This sequence encodes CASSTDRVLETQYF.

This chain connects TRBV9 to TRBJ2-2; D is undetermined. The germline V gene has CDR1 SGDLS and CDR2 YYNGEE. V shed 0 bases and J shed 6 bases, with 15 bases lying between them. The CDR3 length is 16 residues. DNA for the CDR3: TGTGCCAGCAGCGTAGCGGCACCGTCGGGCCCCGGGGAGCTGTTTTTT. Translated, it gives CASSVAAPSGPGELFF.

The chain couples TRBV7-2 to TRBJ1-1; D is perhaps TRBD1 (5 bases). Germline V lookup: CDR1 SGHTA, CDR2 FQGNSA. Trimming removed 5 bases from V and 10 bases from J, with 20 bases in between. This CDR3 region has 14 residues. This chain's CDR3 is CASSQTTALGVAFF. CDR3 bases: TGTGCCAGCAGCCAAACCACGGCCCTGGGGGTAGCTTTCTTT.

The chain carries TRBV28 and TRBJ2-4; 9 bases match TRBD1. After removal of 5 bases from V and 0 bases from J, the junction contained 5 bases not matched to a gene. The germline V gene has CDR1 MDHEN and CDR2 SYDVKM. This CDR3 has 16 residues. Here the CDR3 DNA reads TGTGCCAGCAGTGTGACAGGGGGTCTAGCCAAAAACATTCAGTACTTC. It yields the protein CASSVTGGLAKNIQYF. Complete variable domain (other parts from reference TRBV28 and TRBJ2-4): DVKVTQSSRYLVKRTGEKVFLECVQDMDHENMFWYRQDPGLGLRLIYFSYDVKMKEKGDIPEGYSVSREKKERFSLILESASTNQTSMYLCASSVTGGLAKNIQYFGAGTRLSVL.

V gene TRBV27 combines with J gene TRBJ2-5; D call uncertain. Germline assignment: CDR1 MNHEY and CDR2 SMNVEV (reference sequence). Between the trimmed V and J ends, which lost 1 base and 3 bases, there was a span of 15 bases. The CDR3 has 16 residues. The chain's CDR3 is CASSLFPTGPKETQYF. CDR3 DNA: TGTGCCAGCAGTTTATTCCCGACGGGCCCGAAAGAGACCCAGTACTTC.

The J gene is TRBJ1-3, the V gene TRBV18, with 7 bases matching TRBD1. Germline CDR1 KGHSH, CDR2 LQKENI. V lost 3 bases to trimming and J lost 2 bases; unmatched junction nucleotides: 7. The CDR3 length is 16 residues. The CDR3 spells CASSPRDSGPGNTIYF. CDR3 nucleotides: TGTGCCAGCTCACCTAGGGACAGTGGGCCTGGAAACACCATATATTTT.

V gene TRBV25-1 combines with J gene TRBJ2-6; no definite D call. Germline V lookup: CDR1 MGHDK, CDR2 SYGVNS. The V gene lost 5 bases and the J gene lost 0 bases, with 14 bases spanning the gap. This CDR3 region has 17 residues. CDR3 nucleotide sequence: TGTGCCAGCAGTTCGAATCCAGGCATCTCTGGGGCCAACGTCCTGACTTTC. It codes for CASSSNPGISGANVLTF.

Note on this clone: This sample includes further DNA sequences coding for the same CDR3. The chain is built from TRBV5-1 and TRBJ2-7, with D unclear. The CDR3 runs to 13 residues. The V end was cut by 1 base, the J end by 0 bases, with 5 bases between. The germline CDR1 and CDR2 sequences are SGHRS and YFSETQ. The CDR3 nucleotides are TGCGCCAGCAGCTTGCCCAACTCCTACGAGCAGTACTTC. It encodes CASSLPNSYEQYF.

This clone was seen just once. The J gene is TRBJ2-3, the V gene TRBV7-3; the match to TRBD2 covers 8 bases. The trim removed 5 bases at V and 4 bases at J, leaving 11 bases unmatched. This CDR3 is 16 amino acids long. The germline CDR1 and CDR2 sequences are SGHTA and FQGTGA. This CDR3 is CASSLYISGAPDTQYF. The CDR3 DNA sequence: TGTGCCAGCAGCCTTTACATTAGCGGGGCCCCAGATACGCAGTATTTT.

As DNA, the CDR3 is TGTGCCAGCAGCTCAGGTCGCGCGGGTGAAGCTTTCTTT. It encodes CASSSGRAGEAFF. The J gene is TRBJ1-1, the V gene TRBV9; D uncertain. V lost 4 bases and J lost 7, with 14 bases in between. The length of the CDR3 is 13 residues. CDR1 and CDR2 (germline): SGDLS, YYNGEE.

This rearrangement joins TRBV5-1 to TRBJ1-1; 8 bases are a match to TRBD1. CDR1 and CDR2 from the germline V gene are SGHRS and YFSETQ. CDR3 length: 17 amino acids. After removal of 1 base from V and 3 bases from J, the junction contained 11 bases not matched to a gene. DNA for the CDR3: TGCGCCAGCAGCTTGAGGCAGGGGGCCAGGGTAGACACTGAAGCTTTCTTT. Translation: CASSLRQGARVDTEAFF.

Details on this clone: Other DNA variants within this sample encode the same CDR3. The chain employs TRBV6-5 and TRBJ1-1; 7 nucleotides match TRBD1. CDR1 and CDR2 (germline): MNHEY, SVGAGI. The CDR3 runs 13 residues. Losses at the gene ends were 5 bases for V and 1 base for J; bases not matched to a gene: 1. The CDR3 spells CASSRQGNTEAFF. The CDR3 DNA is TGTGCCAGCAGTAGACAGGGGAACACTGAAGCTTTCTTT.